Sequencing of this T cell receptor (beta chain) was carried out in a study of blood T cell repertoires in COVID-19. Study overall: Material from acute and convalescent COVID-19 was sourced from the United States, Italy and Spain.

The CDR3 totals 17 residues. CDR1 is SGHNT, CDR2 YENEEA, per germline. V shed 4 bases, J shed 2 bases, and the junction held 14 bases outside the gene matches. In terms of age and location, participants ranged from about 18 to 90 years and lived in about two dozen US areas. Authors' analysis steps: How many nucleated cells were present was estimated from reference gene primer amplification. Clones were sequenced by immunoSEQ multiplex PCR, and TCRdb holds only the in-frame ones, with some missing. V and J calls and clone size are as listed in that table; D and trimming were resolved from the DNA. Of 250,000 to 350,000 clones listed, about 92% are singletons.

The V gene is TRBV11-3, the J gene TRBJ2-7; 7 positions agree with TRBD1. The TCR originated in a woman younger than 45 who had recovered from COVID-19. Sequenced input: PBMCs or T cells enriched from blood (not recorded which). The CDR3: CASSYVKEQGFAYEQYF. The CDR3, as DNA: TGTGCCAGCAGCTACGTGAAGGAACAGGGGTTCGCCTACGAGCAGTACTTC.